This T cell receptor beta chain is from a study of graft-versus-host responses after intestinal transplantation. Findings and caveats of the study: Some GvH clones were seen earlier in gut or blood, suggesting intestinal origin. Early after transplant, HvG clones declined as circulating GvH clones peaked. Allograft clonal ratios (graft-versus-host to host-versus-graft) were high in patients who had graft-donor T cell macrochimerism.

V was shortened by 5 bases and J by 4 bases, with 14 bases between the two germline ends. Germline CDR1 and CDR2: MNHEY and SVGAGI. The CDR3 extends over 14 amino acids. As for this clone: Antigen specificity is unknown.

Repertoires were generated with immunoSEQ multiplex PCR, while TCRdb's copy carries only in-frame clones and drops some. The sample carries tens of thousands of clones, 80% to 95% recorded once. Material: unstimulated CD8+ T cells sorted from spleen or lymph node cells, obtained before intestinal transplant. The V call is TRBV6-5, the J call TRBJ2-5, with D possibly being TRBD2 (5 bases). The TCR originated in a human donor who received an intestinal transplant. CDR3 coding DNA: TGTGCCAGCAGTCCCGGACTGAACGGAGAGACCCAGTACTTC. Protein product: CASSPGLNGETQYF.